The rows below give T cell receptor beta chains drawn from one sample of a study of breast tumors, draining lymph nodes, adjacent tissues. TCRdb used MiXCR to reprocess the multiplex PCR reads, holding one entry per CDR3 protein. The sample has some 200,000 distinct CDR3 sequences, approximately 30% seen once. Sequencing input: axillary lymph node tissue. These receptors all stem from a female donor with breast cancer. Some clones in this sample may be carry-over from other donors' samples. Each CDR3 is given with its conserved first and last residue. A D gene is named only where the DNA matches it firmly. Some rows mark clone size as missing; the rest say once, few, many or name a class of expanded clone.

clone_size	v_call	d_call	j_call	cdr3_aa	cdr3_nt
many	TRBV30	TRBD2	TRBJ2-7	CAGTAGVTYEQYF	TGTGCCGGGACCGCGGGGGTAACCTACGAGCAGTACTTC
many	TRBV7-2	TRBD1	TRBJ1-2	CASSSDRAMGYTF	TGTGCCAGCAGCTCCGACAGGGCCATGGGCTACACCTTC
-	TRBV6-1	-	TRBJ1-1	CASRLTGMNTEAFF	TGTGCTAGCAGGCTGACGGGAATGAACACTGAAGCTTTCTTT
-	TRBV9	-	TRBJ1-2	CASSATTSGGCNYGYTF	TGTGCCAGCAGCGCAACGACTAGCGGGGGGTGCAACTATGGCTACACCTTC
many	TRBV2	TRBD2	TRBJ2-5	CASRIGTSGDETQYF	TGTGCCAGCAGAATCGGGACTAGCGGGGATGAGACCCAGTACTTC
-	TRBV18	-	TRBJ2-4	CASSLDTFAKNIQYF	TGTGCCAGCTCATTGGACACTTTCGCCAAAAACATTCAGTACTTC
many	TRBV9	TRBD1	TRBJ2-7	CASSVEGQGALAYEQYF	TGTGCCAGCAGCGTAGAGGGACAGGGGGCCCTGGCCTACGAGCAGTACTTC
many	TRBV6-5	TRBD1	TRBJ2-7	CASSNLDRGEGGEQYF	TGTGCCAGCAGTAACCTGGACAGGGGCGAGGGTGGCGAGCAGTACTTC
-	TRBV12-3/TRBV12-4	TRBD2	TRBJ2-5	CASSLWLAAATQYF	TGTGCCAGCAGTTTGTGGCTAGCGGCGGCGACCCAGTACTTC
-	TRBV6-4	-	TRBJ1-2	CAKNQRGGLNYF	TGTGCCAAAAACCAGCGGGGGGGCCTGAATTACTTC
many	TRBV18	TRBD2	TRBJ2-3	CASSSSVPGGTDTQYF	TGTGCCAGCTCATCCTCGGTACCGGGAGGAACGGATACGCAGTATTTT
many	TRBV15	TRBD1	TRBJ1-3	CATSREGQGGNTIYF	TGTGCCACCAGCAGGGAGGGACAGGGAGGAAACACCATATATTTT
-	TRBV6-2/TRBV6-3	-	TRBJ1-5	CASRRRNSNQPQHF	TGTGCCAGCAGACGCCGTAATAGCAATCAGCCCCAGCATTTT
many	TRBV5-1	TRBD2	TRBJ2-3	CASSRAGVAGATDTQYF	TGCGCCAGCAGCCGCGCCGGGGTAGCGGGGGCCACAGATACGCAGTATTTT
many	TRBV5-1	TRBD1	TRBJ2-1	CASSFAPPRQGAFLLIEQFF	TGCGCCAGCAGCTTCGCTCCCCCTAGACAGGGGGCCTTTCTTCTTATCGAGCAGTTCTTC